A selection of T cell receptor beta chains follows, all from one sample in a study of glioma-infiltrating T cells. Using its own MiXCR run on the multiplex PCR reads, TCRdb lists one record per CDR3 protein. The sample includes 300,000 to 450,000 distinct CDR3 sequences, more than 35% of them seen just once. The sequencing input was glioma tissue, nonneoplastic brain tissue, or PBMCs (not recorded which). All receptors come from a human donor with low-grade glioma or glioblastoma, undergoing nonglioma brain surgery, or in good health (not recorded which). Both conserved end residues are part of each CDR3. D genes are given only for firm matches. Clone size, where shown, is once, few, many, or a class for clones that have expanded.

V	D	J	size	CDR3	DNA
TRBV27	-	TRBJ1-3	few	CASAGGTSSGNTIYF	TGTGCCAGCGCCGGGGGAACATCCTCTGGAAACACCATATATTTT
TRBV6-5	-	TRBJ2-7	many	CASSYQKGSSYEQYF	TGTGCCAGCAGTTACCAGAAAGGGAGCTCCTACGAGCAGTACTTC
TRBV3-1	TRBD1	TRBJ1-2	-	CASSQYPRTGSFNYGYTF	TGTGCCAGCAGCCAATACCCCAGGACAGGGAGTTTCAACTATGGCTACACCTTC
TRBV15	TRBD1	TRBJ1-5	many	CATSRSGQGSRNQPQHF	TGTGCCACCAGCAGATCTGGACAGGGGAGTCGCAATCAGCCCCAGCATTTT
TRBV28	-	TRBJ2-7	-	CASSLEHQGLDEQYF	TGTGCCAGCAGTTTAGAACACCAGGGACTGGACGAGCAGTACTTC
TRBV4-2	-	TRBJ1-1	many	CASSQVSFGPRSTEAFF	TGTGCCAGCAGCCAAGTTTCTTTTGGACCGAGGTCCACTGAAGCTTTCTTT
TRBV6-2/TRBV6-3	-	TRBJ2-2	-	CASDLGTMNTGELFF	TGTGCCAGTGACCTTGGGACCATGAACACCGGGGAGCTGTTTTTT
TRBV10-3	-	TRBJ2-2	-	CAISDRDGNTGELFF	TGTGCCATCAGTGATAGGGACGGGAACACCGGGGAGCTGTTTTTT
TRBV7-9	-	TRBJ1-2	once	CASGSDLGAKDGYTF	TGTGCCAGCGGCTCCGACCTTGGGGCCAAGGATGGCTACACCTTC
TRBV12-3/TRBV12-4	TRBD1	TRBJ1-1	-	CASSVRTGENTEAFF	TGTGCCAGCAGTGTTAGGACAGGGGAGAACACTGAAGCTTTCTTT
TRBV6-1	-	TRBJ2-7	many	CASSPGELVYEQYF	TGTGCCAGCAGTCCAGGGGAACTAGTCTACGAGCAGTACTTC
TRBV6-2/TRBV6-3	-	TRBJ2-1	-	CAGTPPGVLDGQFF	TGTGCCGGCACCCCCCCTGGGGTCCTCGATGGGCAGTTCTTC
TRBV4-1	-	TRBJ1-2	few	CASSQESGAVGYTF	TGCGCCAGCAGCCAAGAATCGGGGGCGGTTGGCTACACCTTC
TRBV6-1	-	TRBJ1-2	-	CAIRAPHPGLDYGYTF	TGTGCCATCCGAGCCCCCCACCCGGGGTTAGACTATGGCTACACCTTC
TRBV19	-	TRBJ2-1	-	CASTPGPHVNEQFF	TGTGCCAGTACTCCGGGACCCCACGTCAATGAGCAGTTCTTC
TRBV28	-	TRBJ2-1	-	CASSLGGPHEQFF	TGTGCCAGCAGCTTAGGTGGGCCCCATGAGCAGTTCTTC
TRBV20-1	TRBD2	TRBJ2-7	few	CSSPGLAGDEQYF	TGCAGTTCACCCGGACTAGCGGGAGACGAGCAGTACTTC